This TCR beta chain was found in a study of T-cell reconstitution after alpha-beta-depleted transplantation in children. Study-level results: Elevated TCRbeta diversity at day 60 was traced, in some patients, to surviving recipient T cells and thymic progenitors. Alpha-beta T cells present about two months after transplant were reported to originate from several hundred expanded graft clones. At one year after transplant, newly produced T cells mostly accounted for T-cell counts and diversity.

Researchers prepared the TCRbeta library using unique molecular identifiers, the study reports. TCRdb itself ran the PCR reads through MiXCR, one entry per CDR3 protein. The data contain about 260,000 distinct CDR3 sequences, around 10% of them singletons. V was clipped by 1 base and J by 3 bases, with 15 bases between them. The CDR3 runs 16 residues. Germline CDR1 and CDR2: SGHAT and FQNNGV. This clonotype was seen at least ten times. What it recognizes is unknown. This receptor was taken from a male patient between 2 and 10 years old who had a stem cell transplant for chronic granulomatous disease, so the T cells may come from the graft donor. Sequenced here: peripheral blood, sampled 180 days after TCRalphabeta/CD19-depleted stem cell transplant. This sequence joins TRBV11-2 and TRBJ1-2, with a tentative D call TRBD1 (5 bases). CDR3 residues: CASSLGDRRGYYGYTF. The CDR3 DNA is TGTGCCAGCAGCTTAGGAGACCGCCGGGGGTACTATGGCTACACCTTC.